This paragraph reports one TCR beta chain. No antigen is known for it. Base qualities are not at hand, and no much larger clone is one base apart. Its CDR3 holds 16 amino acids, cysteine through phenylalanine. Only the CDR3 portion is preserved as DNA: 48 bases, with reading frame beginning at the first base. CDR1 KGHSH and CDR2 LQKENI are derived from the germline V gene. Ends trimmed: V by 3 bases, J by 4 bases; bases unmatched to a gene: 6. This sample stems from a study of T cells in localized non-small cell lung cancer (dated by TCRdb to about 2020). Regarding the complete study: The study analyzed T cell repertoires of a few hundred early-stage NSCLC patients, comparing tumors and uninvolved tumor-adjacent lungs. The cohort comprised 200 to 300 treatment-naïve NSCLC patients with resected, localized lung tumors. A mean age of around 66 years was recorded for the NSCLC patients, of whom around 120 were male and about a hundred were female.

TCR beta CDR3 regions were sequenced from DNA using the immunoSEQ Assay. The paper's processing steps were these. T cell density was computed as TCR beta template counts normalized to usable DNA estimated by amplifying housekeeping genes. Richness was estimated using the preseqR package, with extrapolation to 400,000 templates for PBMC samples and to 120,000 templates for tissue samples. Clonality was calculated as one minus Pielou's evenness. To identify tissue-enriched TCRs, differential abundance testing was run on productive amino-acid clonotypes with a minimum total count of 5 and an alpha of 0.1. The Jaccard Index and the Morisita Overlap Index were used to measure repertoire overlap between compartments. GLIPH grouped TCR beta CDR3s together with public tetramer-defined viral CDR3s, and a viral motif had to include at least three viral sequences and show V-gene enrichment. The table was pulled from immuneACCESS by TCRdb, which kept in-frame rearrangements only. Such tables lose some clones; where checked, under half of the loss comes from unresolved V genes, and the rest has no known cause. V, J and clone size were drawn from that table, and D and trimming were deduced from the DNA. The sample records about 1,700 clones, roughly 21% of which are singletons. Together, the top ten hold 12% of the sample.

At diagnosis, peripheral blood, uninvolved tumor-adjacent lung and tumor were collected and stored as a combination of fresh-frozen and FFPE material. What the authors observed across the whole study: Because the study design was exploratory, TCR variables were selected using unadjusted p-values without false-discovery rate correction. Longer overall survival was associated with higher T cell density in blood, whereas shorter survival was associated with higher clonality in adjacent lung. Of the top 100 tumor clones, a median of roughly 53 were detected in paired uninvolved adjacent lung; some 28 were also among that lung's top 100. Uninvolved tumor-adjacent lung showed the highest T cell clonality, higher than tumor, which suggests more focused antigenic responses in the uninvolved tumor-adjacent lung. Because multi-region sequencing of the tumors was not done, intratumor heterogeneity could not be ruled out.

The sequences come from lung tumor tissue, collected before any cancer treatment. Recombination connected TRBV18 to TRBJ2-1; TRBD2 fits 10 bases in the junction. This receptor was taken from a male donor at least 60 years old with stage I lung adenocarcinoma. The nucleotides read TGTGCCAGCTCACCTCGGACTAGCGGAGGGTACAATGAGCAGTTCTTC. Its translation reads: CASSPRTSGGYNEQFF. The reference TRBV18 and TRBJ2-1 proteins fill in what lies around the CDR3, so the full variable domain reads NAGVMQNPRHLVRRRGQEARLRCSPMKGHSHVYWYRQLPEEGLKFMVYLQKENIIDESGMPKERFSAEFPKEGPSILRIQQVVRGDSAAYFCASSPRTSGGYNEQFFGPGTRLTVL.